This T cell receptor beta chain emerged from a study of blood T cell repertoires in COVID-19. Study at large: T cells, B-cell-depleted T cells, or PBMCs supplied cDNA or gDNA.

TCRdb keeps only in-frame clones here, not all; method: immunoSEQ multiplex PCR. The sample holds under 55,000 clones, roughly 82% seen once. V lost 6 bases and J lost 4, with 15 bases in between. CDR1 and CDR2 (germline): LNHDA, SQIVND (reference sequence). This CDR3 is built from 15 residues. This sequence originates from a human donor in a cohort sampled during active COVID-19. The sample taken for sequencing was peripheral blood. V and J are TRBV19 and TRBJ2-2; weak D call: TRBD2 (6 bases). The CDR3 DNA follows: TGTGCCAGTAGCGTGGGCACTAGCCGCACCGGGGAGCTGTTTTTT. As protein: CASSVGTSRTGELFF.